Described below is a single T cell receptor beta chain sequence and its context. This clone was seen a single time. What antigen it recognizes has not been identified. Per-base qualities were not stored, and no clone one base away is much larger. The CDR3 regions of human TCRbeta chains were subjected to immunosequencing. In the authors' own workflow: TCRs in the repertoires were compared against a reference library of SARS-CoV-2-specific TCRs that had been generated with the MIRA antigen-specificity platform. Breadth meant the fraction of unique TCRs that were SARS-CoV-2-associated, whereas depth meant the fraction of total T cells that were SARS-CoV-2-associated. Using the MIRA data, each spike-specific TCR was assigned both to the spike region to which the TCR was reactive and to a CD4 or CD8 class. Log10-transformed breadth and depth values were compared by one-way ANOVA with Sidak's multiple comparisons tests. TCRdb took over this immuneACCESS table, retaining in-frame rearrangements with V and J assigned. Such tables are incomplete; in checked studies, under half of the missing clones stem from an unresolved V gene, and the remainder is unexplained. V, J and clone size are those of that table, while D and trimming were read from the DNA. Recorded for this sample are 100,000 to 150,000 clones; about nine tenths of them occurred a single time. The leading ten clones occupy 14% to 15% of the sample.

The CDR3 sequence holds 19 residues, the cysteine and phenylalanine included. The kept DNA is CDR3 alone, 57 bases in frame from the first base. CDR1 is given as SGHKS and CDR2 as YYEKEE, both from the germline V gene (reference sequence). V loses 3 bases, J loses 4 bases, and the germline ends lie 23 bases apart. The entry originates in a study of T cell responses to AZD1222 COVID-19 vaccine (dated by TCRdb to about 2021). Context from the whole study: Because spike-specific TCR depth and breadth did not differ between the two schedules, AZD1222 recipients who got a second dose at roughly 4 weeks were pooled with those who got a second dose at roughly 12 weeks. A total of just over 230 trial participants underwent TCR sequencing, of whom about 200 had received two doses of AZD1222 and around 25 had received two doses of the MenACWY control vaccine. Trial participants were enrolled into age subgroups of 18-55, 56-69 and 70-plus years, which contained about 160, 30 and 59 TCR-sequenced participants, respectively.

Overall study results and their limits: Because no day 14 peak-response samples were available, the repertoires could be characterized only after the peak T cell response. Most participants were white British and females outnumbered males, and the authors suggested that clonal diversity may have been underestimated. Conclusions about previously exposed vaccinees are limited because only 6 or 7 AZD1222 recipients were SARS-CoV-2 seropositive at baseline. After two AZD1222 doses, spike-specific TCR breadth and depth were significantly higher than at day 0 and than in MenACWY recipients. Reportedly, close to half of the unique spike-specific TCRs recognized epitopes lying outside the regions that are mutated in the B.1.351 and B.1.1.7 variants. Vaccine-associated CD4 TCRs spanned the whole spike protein, with dominant responses in regions 160-218 and 743-854. The 56-69-year group was small, and its depth increase did not reach significance, likely because of low power.

The time point label on this specimen signifies: baseline before first vaccination. Samples from vaccinated people were obtained from the UK trials COV001 and COV002, which included a single-blind randomized controlled phase 2/3 trial of AZD1222 (ChAdOx1 nCoV-19) in healthy adults. Trial participant PBMC samples were collected at day 0 and day 28 after the second dose for TCRbeta chain sequencing. This receptor was taken from an adult in good health. The sequenced sample was peripheral blood, obtained on day 0 of AZD1222 vaccination. The rearranged segments are TRBV5-5 and TRBJ1-6; TRBD1 is possibly the D segment (6 matching bases). In nucleotides, the sequence is TGTGCCAGCAGCTCCTTGGTTGGGGACGGGGGCGAATATAATTCACCCCTCCACTTT. It encodes CASSSLVGDGGEYNSPLHF.